The present TCR beta chain was sequenced within a study of PD-1 blockade in classical Hodgkin lymphoma. Study overall: Every 2 weeks, patients had 3 mg/kg nivolumab intravenously.

Brentuximab vedotin exposure varied among the patients, all of whom had relapsed after autologous stem cell transplantation. CDR1 is SGDLS and CDR2 is YYNGEE in the germline V gene. The CDR3 runs 14 residues. V gave up 0 bases and J gave up 5 bases, with 8 bases separating them. Using immunoSEQ multiplex PCR, the repertoire was profiled, and TCRdb retains in-frame clones only, with some absent. This table holds just under 45,000 clones, approximately 72% found once. The sequence derives from a human donor with classical Hodgkin lymphoma. The chain employs TRBV9 and TRBJ2-2, with a weak D call TRBD1 (5 bases). Here the sequenced sample was peripheral blood mononuclear cells (PBMCs), taken before the second cycle of nivolumab. The CDR3 loop reads CASSVGGGTGELFF. The CDR3 DNA follows: TGTGCCAGCAGCGTAGGGGGCGGAACCGGGGAGCTGTTTTTT.